This TCR beta chain was identified in a study of cytomegalovirus exposure and HLA in healthy donors. In the study overall: The early release's HLA-typed donors yielded tens of millions of unique TCRs.

PCR involved 60 Vbeta and 13 Jbeta primers. The table came from immunoSEQ multiplex PCR; TCRdb's copy has only in-frame clones and leaves some out. The sample yields 70,000 to 95,000 clones, 65% to 80% seen once. On this clone: The target antigen is unknown.

Findings of the study overall: It was reported that TCR beta sequences correctly inferred the HLA-A and HLA-B alleles for most subjects.

The sequenced material came from PBMCs. The sequence was collected from a human donor in good health.

The CDR3 DNA is TGTGCCAGCAGCACTCAGAACACCGGGGAGCTGTTTTTT. It specifies CASSTQNTGELFF. The chain has TRBV13 and TRBJ2-2, with D uncertain. Germline V gene data show CDR1 as PRHDT and CDR2 as FYEKMQ (reference sequence). This CDR3 has 13 amino acids. The V and J ends lost 5 bases and 1 base respectively, with 5 bases between them. Filled out from reference TRBV13 and TRBJ2-2, the complete variable domain reads AAGVIQSPRHLIKEKRETATLKCYPIPRHDTVYWYQQGPGQDPQFLISFYEKMQSDKGSIPDRFSAQQFSDYHSELNMSSLELGDSALYFCASSTQNTGELFFGEGSRLTVL.